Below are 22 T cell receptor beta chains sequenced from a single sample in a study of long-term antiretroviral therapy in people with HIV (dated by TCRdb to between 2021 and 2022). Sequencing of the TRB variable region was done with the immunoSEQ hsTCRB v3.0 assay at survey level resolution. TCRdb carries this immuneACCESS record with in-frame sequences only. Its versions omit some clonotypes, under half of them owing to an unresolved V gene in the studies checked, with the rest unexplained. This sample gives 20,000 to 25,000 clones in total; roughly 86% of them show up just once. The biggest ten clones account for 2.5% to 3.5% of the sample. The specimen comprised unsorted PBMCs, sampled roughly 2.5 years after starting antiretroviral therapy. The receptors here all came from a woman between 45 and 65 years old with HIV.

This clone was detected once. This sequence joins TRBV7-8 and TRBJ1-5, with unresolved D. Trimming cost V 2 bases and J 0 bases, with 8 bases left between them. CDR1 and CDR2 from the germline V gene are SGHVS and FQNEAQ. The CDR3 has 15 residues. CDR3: CASSLYGVSNQPQHF. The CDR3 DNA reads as TGTGCCAGCAGCTTATATGGGGTTAGCAATCAGCCCCAGCATTTT.

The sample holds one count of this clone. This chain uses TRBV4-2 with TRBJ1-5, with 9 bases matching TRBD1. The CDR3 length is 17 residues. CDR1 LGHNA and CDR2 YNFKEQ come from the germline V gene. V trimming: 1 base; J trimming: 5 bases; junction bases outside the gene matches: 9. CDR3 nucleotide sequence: TGTGCCAGCAGCCAAGTAGGAGGACAGGGGTTCGATCAGCCCCAGCATTTT. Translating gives CASSQVGGQGFDQPQHF.

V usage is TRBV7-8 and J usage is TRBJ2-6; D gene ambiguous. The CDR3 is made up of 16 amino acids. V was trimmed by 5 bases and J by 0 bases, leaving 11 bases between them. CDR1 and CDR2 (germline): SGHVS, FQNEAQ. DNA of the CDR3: TGTGCCAGCAGCCTCACTTGGAGCTCTGGGGCCAACGTCCTGACTTTC. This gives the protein CASSLTWSSGANVLTF.

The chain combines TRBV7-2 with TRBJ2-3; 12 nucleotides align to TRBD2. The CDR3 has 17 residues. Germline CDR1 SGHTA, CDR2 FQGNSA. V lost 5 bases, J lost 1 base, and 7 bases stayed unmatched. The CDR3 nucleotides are TGTGCCAGCAGCGCCCGACTAGCGGGAGTGGGCACAGATACGCAGTATTTT. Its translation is CASSARLAGVGTDTQYF.

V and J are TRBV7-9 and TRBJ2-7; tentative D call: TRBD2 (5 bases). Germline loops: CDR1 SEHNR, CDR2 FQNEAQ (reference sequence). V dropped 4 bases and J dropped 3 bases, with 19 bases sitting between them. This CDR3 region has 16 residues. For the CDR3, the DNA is TGTGCCAGCAGCTGGACGATGGGAGCTCTCAACTACGAGCAGTACTTC. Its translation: CASSWTMGALNYEQYF.

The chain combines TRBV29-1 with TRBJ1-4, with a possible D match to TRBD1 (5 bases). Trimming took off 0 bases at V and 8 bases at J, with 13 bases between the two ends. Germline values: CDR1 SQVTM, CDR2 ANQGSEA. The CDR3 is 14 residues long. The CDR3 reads CSVEDGGGLEKLFF. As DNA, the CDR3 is TGCAGCGTTGAAGATGGGGGAGGACTCGAAAAACTGTTTTTT.

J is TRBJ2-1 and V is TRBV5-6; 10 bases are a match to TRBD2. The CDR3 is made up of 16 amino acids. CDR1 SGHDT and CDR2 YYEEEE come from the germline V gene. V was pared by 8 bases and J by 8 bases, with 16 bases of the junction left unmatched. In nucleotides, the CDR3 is TGTGCCAGTACAACCCTAGCGGGAGTCCTGGGGGATGAGCAGTTCTTC. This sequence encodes CASTTLAGVLGDEQFF.

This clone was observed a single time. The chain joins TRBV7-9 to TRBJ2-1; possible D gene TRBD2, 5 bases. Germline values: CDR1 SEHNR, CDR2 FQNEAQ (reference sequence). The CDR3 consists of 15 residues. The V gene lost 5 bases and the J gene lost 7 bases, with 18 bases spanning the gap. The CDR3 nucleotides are TGTGCCAGCAGCAAACTAGGACCTCTCTTAAATGAGCAGTTCTTC. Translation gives CASSKLGPLLNEQFF.

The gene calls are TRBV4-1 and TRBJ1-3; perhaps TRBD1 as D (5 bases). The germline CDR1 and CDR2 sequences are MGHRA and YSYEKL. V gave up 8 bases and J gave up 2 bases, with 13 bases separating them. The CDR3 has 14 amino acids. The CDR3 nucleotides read TGCGCCAGCGGATCAACAGGAGCTGGAAACACCATATATTTT. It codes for CASGSTGAGNTIYF.

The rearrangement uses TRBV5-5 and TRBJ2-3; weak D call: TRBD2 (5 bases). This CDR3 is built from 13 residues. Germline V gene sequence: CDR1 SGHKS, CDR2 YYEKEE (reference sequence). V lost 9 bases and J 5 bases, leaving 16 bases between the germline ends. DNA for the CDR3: TGTGCCACGCGTTTGAGCGGCGGAGATACGCAGTATTTT. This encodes CATRLSGGDTQYF.

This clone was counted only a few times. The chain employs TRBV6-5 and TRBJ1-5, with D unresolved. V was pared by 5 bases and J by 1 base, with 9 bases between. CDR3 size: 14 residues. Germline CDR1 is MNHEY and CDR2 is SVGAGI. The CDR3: CASSTFPSNQPQHF. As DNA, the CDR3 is TGTGCCAGCAGTACCTTCCCCAGCAATCAGCCCCAGCATTTT.

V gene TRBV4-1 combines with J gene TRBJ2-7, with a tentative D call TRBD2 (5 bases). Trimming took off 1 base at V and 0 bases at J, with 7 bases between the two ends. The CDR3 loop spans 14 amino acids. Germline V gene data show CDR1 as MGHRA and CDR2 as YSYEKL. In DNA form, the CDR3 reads TGCGCCAGCAGCCAAGTAGCGAGCTCCTACGAGCAGTACTTC. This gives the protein CASSQVASSYEQYF.

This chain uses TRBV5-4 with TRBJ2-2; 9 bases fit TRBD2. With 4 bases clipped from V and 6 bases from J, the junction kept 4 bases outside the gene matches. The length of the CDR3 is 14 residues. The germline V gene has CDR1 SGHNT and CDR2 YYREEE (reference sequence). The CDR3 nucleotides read TGTGCCAGCAGCCAACTAGCGGGTTCCGGGGAGCTGTTTTTT. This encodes CASSQLAGSGELFF.

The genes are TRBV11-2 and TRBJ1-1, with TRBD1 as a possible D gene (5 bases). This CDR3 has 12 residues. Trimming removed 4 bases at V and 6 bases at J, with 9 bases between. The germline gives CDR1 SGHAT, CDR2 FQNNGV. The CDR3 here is CASSSRGAEAFF. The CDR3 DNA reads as TGTGCCAGCAGCTCCCGGGGCGCTGAAGCTTTCTTT.

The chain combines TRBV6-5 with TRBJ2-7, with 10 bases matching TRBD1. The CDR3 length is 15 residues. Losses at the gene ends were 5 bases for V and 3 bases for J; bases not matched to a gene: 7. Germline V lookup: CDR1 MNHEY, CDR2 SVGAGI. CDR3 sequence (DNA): TGTGCCAGCAGTCACCGGGACAGGGGAGGCTACGAGCAGTACTTC. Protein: CASSHRDRGGYEQYF.

The CDR3 loop is CASSWGARDTQYF. The CDR3 DNA is TGTGCCAGTAGTTGGGGCGCAAGAGATACGCAGTATTTT. This rearrangement joins TRBV19 to TRBJ2-3, with D tentatively TRBD1 (5 bases). The CDR3 loop spans 13 amino acids. The germline V and J ends were trimmed by 5 bases and 5 bases, with 11 bases remaining between them. Germline values: CDR1 LNHDA, CDR2 SQIVND (reference sequence).

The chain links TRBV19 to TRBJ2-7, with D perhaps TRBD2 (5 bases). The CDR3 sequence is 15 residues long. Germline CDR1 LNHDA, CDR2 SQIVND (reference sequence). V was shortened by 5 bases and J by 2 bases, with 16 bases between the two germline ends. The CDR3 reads CASSPVMAGPYEQYF. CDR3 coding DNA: TGTGCCAGTAGTCCGGTGATGGCGGGCCCCTACGAGCAGTACTTC. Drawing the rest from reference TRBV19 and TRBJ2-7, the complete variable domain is DGGITQSPKYLFRKEGQNVTLSCEQNLNHDAMYWYRQDPGQGLRLIYYSQIVNDFQKGDIAEGYSVSREKKESFPLTVTSAQKNPTAFYLCASSPVMAGPYEQYFGPGTRLTVT.

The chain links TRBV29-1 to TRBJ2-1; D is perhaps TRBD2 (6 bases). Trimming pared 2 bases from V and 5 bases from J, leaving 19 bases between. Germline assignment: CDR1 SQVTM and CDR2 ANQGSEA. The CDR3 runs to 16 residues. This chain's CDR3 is CSVESEPATGDNEQFF. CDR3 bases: TGCAGCGTTGAATCCGAACCCGCGACGGGGGACAATGAGCAGTTCTTC.

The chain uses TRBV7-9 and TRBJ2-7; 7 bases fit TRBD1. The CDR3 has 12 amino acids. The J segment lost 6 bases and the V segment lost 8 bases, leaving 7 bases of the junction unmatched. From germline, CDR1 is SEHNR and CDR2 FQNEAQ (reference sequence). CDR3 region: CASAPTGAEQYF. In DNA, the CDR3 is TGTGCCAGCGCACCCACAGGGGCCGAGCAGTACTTC.

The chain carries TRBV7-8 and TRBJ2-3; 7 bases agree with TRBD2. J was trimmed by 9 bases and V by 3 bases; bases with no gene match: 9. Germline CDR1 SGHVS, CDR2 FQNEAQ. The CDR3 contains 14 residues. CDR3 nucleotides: TGTGCCAGCAGCTTGACCCGGACTAGTAAGACGCAGTATTTT. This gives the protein CASSLTRTSKTQYF.

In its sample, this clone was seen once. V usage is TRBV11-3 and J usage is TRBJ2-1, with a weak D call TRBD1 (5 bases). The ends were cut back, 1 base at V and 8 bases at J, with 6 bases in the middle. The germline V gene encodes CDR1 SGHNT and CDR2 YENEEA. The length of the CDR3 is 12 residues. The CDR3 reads CASSLGGDEQFF. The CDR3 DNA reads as TGTGCCAGCAGCTTAGGGGGCGATGAGCAGTTCTTC.

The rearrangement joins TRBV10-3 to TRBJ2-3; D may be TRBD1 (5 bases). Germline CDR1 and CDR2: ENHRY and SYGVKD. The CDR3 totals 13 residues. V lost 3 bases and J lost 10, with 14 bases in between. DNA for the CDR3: TGTGCCATCAGTGATGAATCTGCAGGGTCGCAGTATTTT. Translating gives CAISDESAGSQYF.